This T cell receptor beta chain was sequenced for a study of T cells in Graves' hyperthyroidism and ophthalmopathy. General study findings and limits: Blood also held most thyroid clonotypes expanded beyond 0.001.

About this clonotype: Its cognate antigen is unknown.

Template material for amplifying TCR beta CDR3 regions consisted of RNA transcripts. In the first-round RT-PCR of the TCR CDR3, the HTBI primer set was used. TCRdb reprocessed the multiplex PCR reads with MiXCR, giving one entry per CDR3 protein. The sample lists nearly 600,000 distinct CDR3 sequences, 13% to 15% occurring once. The germline gives CDR1 LGHNA, CDR2 YSLEER. V was clipped by 0 bases and J by 5 bases, with 23 bases between them. CDR3 length: 19 residues. The clonotype was recovered from a woman under 30 with Graves' ophthalmopathy. The chain employs TRBV4-3 and TRBJ2-1; no firm D call. The sequenced sample consisted of blood. CDR3 DNA: TGCGCCAGCAGCCAAGATCTAACCTACCCGGCTAGTCAGGACAATGAGCAGTTCTTC. It encodes CASSQDLTYPASQDNEQFF.